The T cell receptor beta chain described here comes from a study of blood T cell repertoires in COVID-19. Looking at the study overall: Samples taken during acute and convalescent COVID-19 were collected in the United States, Italy and Spain.

V lost 4 bases, J lost 1 base, and 6 bases stayed unmatched. The CDR3 runs 15 residues. The germline V gene encodes CDR1 MGHRA and CDR2 YSYEKL. The Seattle patients, enrolled during active infection, were followed longitudinally. Original processing notes: Estimates of nucleated cell counts were drawn from the amplification of reference gene primers. This table comes from immunoSEQ multiplex PCR, and its TCRdb copy is limited to in-frame clones, with some not included. The V and J calls and the clone size are those of that table, but D and trimming were determined from the DNA. This sample has around 400,000 clones; around 87% occur once, and the top ten carry approximately 2.5%.

The genes are TRBV4-1 and TRBJ2-7; 8 bases fit TRBD2. The sample was peripheral blood. This receptor was identified in a woman aged 60-75 years with COVID-19, enrolled during active disease. The CDR3 DNA follows: TGCGCCAGCAGCCGAGGAACTAGCGGATCCTACGAGCAGTACTTC. Amino acid sequence: CASSRGTSGSYEQYF.